This T cell receptor (beta chain) was recorded in a study of OX40 agonist ivuxolimab in advanced cancers. Study-level background: Cohort: 80% to 85% men, mean age about 62, aged about 23 to 80. There were three patients with partial responses, one having hepatocellular carcinoma and two cutaneous melanoma.

The method was immunoSEQ multiplex PCR; TCRdb's version includes in-frame clones alone and lacks a portion of them. The sample has 62,000 or so clones, approximately 86% seen once. Systemic immunosuppression or autoimmune disease history was grounds to exclude patients. With 6 bases clipped from V and 2 bases from J, the junction kept 8 bases outside the gene matches. Germline V gives CDR1 WSHSY, CDR2 SAAADI. The CDR3 consists of 17 residues. The clonotype was recovered from an adult with an advanced solid tumor such as melanoma, head and neck, liver or kidney cancer. The genes are TRBV10-2 and TRBJ1-6; TRBD1 agrees at 9 bases. Sample: CD4+ or CD8+ T cells sorted from blood, taken in a trial of the OX40 agonist ivuxolimab. The CDR3 sequence is CASSLGQGITYNSPLHF. The CDR3 bases are TGCGCCAGCAGCCTTGGACAGGGGATCACCTATAATTCACCCCTCCACTTT.